The clone carrying this TCR beta chain was recorded at least ten times. Its specificity is unknown. This sample is part of a study of T cell repertoires in cytomegalovirus infection. Using its own MiXCR run on the reads, TCRdb lists one record per CDR3 protein. The sample carries some 940,000 distinct CDR3 sequences, around 30% recorded once. Germline V lookup: CDR1 SEHNR, CDR2 FQNEAQ (reference sequence). The CDR3 is 16 residues long. V lost 5 bases, J lost 0 bases, and 3 bases stayed unmatched. This receptor was obtained from a human donor in good health (CMV status not recorded). Some clones in this sample may be carry-over from other donors' samples. Sample: cultured CD8+ T cells from PBMCs, taken from culture after CMV antigen stimulation. The rearrangement joins TRBV7-9 to TRBJ2-2; 10 nucleotides agree with TRBD1. Written as DNA, the CDR3 is TGTGCCAGCAGCCCCGGGACAGGGGCGAACACCGGGGAGCTGTTTTTT. The encoded protein is CASSPGTGANTGELFF.